A single sample gave rise to the 29 T cell receptor beta chains below, sequenced in a study of T cell responses to AZD1222 COVID-19 vaccine. Assay used: immunoSEQ multiplex PCR; TCRdb lists only in-frame clones, some missing. The sample lists over 100,000 clones, more than 75% occurring once. Material: peripheral blood, obtained 28 days after the second AZD1222 dose. Receptor source: an adult who received the AZD1222 COVID-19 vaccine.

This clone came up a few times. DNA for the CDR3: TGTGCCAGCAGCTCCATGGACGGCTACAATGAGCAGTTCTTC. It codes for CASSSMDGYNEQFF. J is TRBJ2-1 and V is TRBV5-4; no clear D. The V end lost 3 bases, the J end lost 3 bases, and 10 bases lay between the germline ends. The CDR3 runs to 14 residues. CDR1 and CDR2 from the germline V gene are SGHNT and YYREEE (reference sequence).

This clone appeared a single time. The V gene is TRBV4-2, the J gene TRBJ2-3, with no clear D. Trimming stripped 1 base from V and 10 bases from J, with 12 bases between. The V gene's germline CDR1 is LGHNA and CDR2 YNFKEQ. The length of the CDR3 is 13 residues. The DNA for the CDR3 is TGTGCCAGCAGCCAAGCGGCGAGCCCCCCGCAGTATTTT. Translation: CASSQAASPPQYF.

On this clone: The identical CDR3 is also encoded by other nucleotide sequences in the sample. The chain links TRBV18 to TRBJ2-7; 8 bases align to TRBD1. After removal of 3 bases from V and 7 bases from J, the junction contained 5 bases not matched to a gene. Looked up from germline, CDR1 is KGHSH and CDR2 is LQKENI. The CDR3 length is 13 residues. CDR3 nucleotide sequence: TGTGCCAGCTCACCCCAGGGGGCCCGGGAGCAGTACTTC. It encodes CASSPQGAREQYF.

This clone has just one count. The J gene is TRBJ1-2, the V gene TRBV18; tentative D call: TRBD1 (6 bases). The CDR3 runs to 14 residues. Germline V gene sequence: CDR1 KGHSH, CDR2 LQKENI. Between the trimmed V and J ends, which lost 3 bases and 2 bases, there was a span of 10 bases. The CDR3 reads CASSPAGGNYGYTF. The CDR3 DNA reads as TGTGCCAGCTCACCTGCGGGGGGCAACTATGGCTACACCTTC.

The J gene is TRBJ2-2, the V gene TRBV2, with D unresolved. V was trimmed by 2 bases and J by 5 bases, leaving 9 bases between them. Germline lookup yields CDR1 SNHLY and CDR2 FYNNEI. The length of the CDR3 is 14 residues. The CDR3 DNA is TGTGCCAGCAGTGAAAGTCTAGTGACCGGGGAGCTGTTTTTT. Translation gives CASSESLVTGELFF.

The chain links TRBV19 to TRBJ1-2; D is unresolved. CDR1 LNHDA and CDR2 SQIVND come from the germline V gene (reference sequence). This CDR3 is built from 13 residues. V lost 1 base to trimming and J lost 4 bases, with 7 bases between them. DNA of the CDR3: TGTGCCAGTAGTATAGGCAGAGCCTATGGCTACACCTTC. Amino acids: CASSIGRAYGYTF.

The CDR3 region is CATSTLGRSTDTQYF. For the CDR3, the DNA is TGTGCCACCAGTACACTGGGACGGAGCACAGATACGCAGTATTTT. The gene calls are TRBV24-1 and TRBJ2-3; D could derive from TRBD1 or TRBD2 (5 bases each). Germline V gene sequence: CDR1 KGHDR, CDR2 SFDVKD. With 6 bases removed from V and 0 bases from J, the gap between germline ends came to 12 bases. CDR3 length: 15 residues.

The chain is built from TRBV9 and TRBJ2-2, with 7 bases matching TRBD2. Trimming took 3 bases from V and 6 from J; bases not matched to a gene: 5. The CDR3 consists of 14 residues. CDR1 is SGDLS, CDR2 YYNGEE, per germline. The CDR3 nucleotides read TGTGCCAGCAGCGCCCGACTAGCTGCCGGGGAGCTGTTTTTT. Encoded protein: CASSARLAAGELFF.

V is TRBV6-5 and J is TRBJ2-7, with TRBD2 identical over 13 bases. V trimming: 2 bases; J trimming: 4 bases; junction bases outside the gene matches: 2. CDR3 length equals 15 residues. Germline loops: CDR1 MNHEY, CDR2 SVGAGI. CDR3 nucleotides: TGTGCCAGCAGTTACATGGGACTAGCGGGATACGAGCAGTACTTC. It encodes CASSYMGLAGYEQYF.

The V and J genes are TRBV18 and TRBJ1-1; D may be TRBD1 (5 bases). V was cut by 2 bases and J by 1 base, with 11 bases left in between. Per the germline V gene, CDR1 is KGHSH and CDR2 is LQKENI. The CDR3 spans 15 residues. The CDR3 reads CASSPYQGSNTEAFF. The CDR3 DNA sequence: TGTGCCAGCTCACCATACCAGGGTTCGAACACTGAAGCTTTCTTT.

In regard to this clone: Different DNA sequences within this sample yield the same CDR3. The V gene is TRBV9, the J gene TRBJ1-3; 7 bases align to TRBD1. From germline, CDR1 is SGDLS and CDR2 YYNGEE. The CDR3 spans 15 residues. J lost 4 bases, V lost 4 bases, and 8 bases had no gene match. The CDR3 sequence is CASSPRQGSGNTIYF. The CDR3 DNA follows: TGTGCCAGCAGCCCCAGACAGGGATCCGGAAACACCATATATTTT.

The CDR3 spells CASSSSGYSYEQYF. CDR3 sequence (DNA): TGTGCCAGCAGCTCGAGCGGTTACTCCTACGAGCAGTACTTC. The chain carries TRBV7-2 and TRBJ2-7; D perhaps matches TRBD2 (5 bases). Germline assignment: CDR1 SGHTA and CDR2 FQGNSA. Trimming stripped 4 bases from V and 0 bases from J, with 10 bases between. The CDR3 is 14 amino acids.

V is TRBV7-3 and J is TRBJ2-1; no clear D gene. The CDR3 is 16 residues long. Trimming cost V 0 bases and J 4 bases, with 13 bases left between them. Per the germline V gene, CDR1 is SGHTA and CDR2 is FQGTGA. DNA of the CDR3: TGTGCCAGCAGCTTAACGGGCGGCTCGGCGTACAATGAGCAGTTCTTC. This codes for CASSLTGGSAYNEQFF.

The table lists this clone with a count of one. CDR3 bases: TGTGCCAGCACCAATCGGGACCGCACCTACGAGCAGTACTTC. This sequence encodes CASTNRDRTYEQYF. The V gene is TRBV27, the J gene TRBJ2-7; either TRBD1 or TRBD2 may fit D (5 bases each). The V gene's germline CDR1 is MNHEY and CDR2 SMNVEV (reference sequence). V shed 7 bases and J shed 2 bases, with 15 bases lying between them. This CDR3 is built from 14 residues.

The chain uses TRBV9 and TRBJ2-3, with D tentatively TRBD2 (7 bases). Germline lookup yields CDR1 SGDLS and CDR2 YYNGEE. The CDR3 is made up of 18 amino acids. The V end was cut by 3 bases, the J end by 0 bases, with 20 bases between. This CDR3 reads CASSAGGQKGPSTDTQYF. In nucleotides, the CDR3 is TGTGCCAGCAGCGCGGGGGGACAAAAGGGTCCTAGCACAGATACGCAGTATTTT. Using reference TRBV9 and TRBJ2-3 for the parts outside the CDR3, the full variable domain is DSGVTQTPKHLITATGQRVTLRCSPRSGDLSVYWYQQSLDQGLQFLIQYYNGEERAKGNILERFSAQQFPDLHSELNLSSLELGDSALYFCASSAGGQKGPSTDTQYFGPGTRLTVL.

The gene calls are TRBV3-1 (or the pseudogene TRBV3-2) and TRBJ1-1, with 8 bases matching TRBD1. This CDR3 has 17 residues. The germline gives CDR1 LGHDT, CDR2 YNNKEL (reference sequence). The V and J ends lost 3 bases and 5 bases, in that order; junction bases with no gene match: 14. CDR3 DNA: TGTGCCAGCAGCCAGCCCAAGACAGGGGATGTTAGTACTGAAGCTTTCTTT. Translation gives CASSQPKTGDVSTEAFF.

In this sample, this clone turned up a few times. J is TRBJ1-2 and V is TRBV27, with D perhaps matching TRBD1 (6 bases). Germline V gives CDR1 MNHEY, CDR2 SMNVEV (reference sequence). This CDR3 region has 16 residues. V lost 3 bases and J 4 bases, leaving 18 bases between the germline ends. CDR3 nucleotides: TGTGCCAGCAGTTTGTCTTTGGGGGGCAAGAGCTATGGCTACACCTTC. It is translated as CASSLSLGGKSYGYTF.

This clone came up once. V usage is TRBV6-1 and J usage is TRBJ1-5; D call uncertain. The CDR3 is 13 amino acids. Per the germline V gene, CDR1 is MNHNS and CDR2 is SASEGT. The V gene lost 3 bases and the J gene lost 5 bases, with 8 bases spanning the gap. Written as DNA, the CDR3 is TGTGCCAGCAGTGAGGGCAGGTATCAGCCCCAGCATTTT. Its translation is CASSEGRYQPQHF.

This clone appeared a few times. The chain carries TRBV5-1 and TRBJ2-7; 10 bases are a match to TRBD1. This CDR3 spans 17 amino acids. Germline V lookup: CDR1 SGHRS, CDR2 YFSETQ. Trimming removed 4 bases from V and 5 bases from J; junction bases left unmatched: 15. As DNA, the CDR3 is TGCGCCAGCAGCGTAAATCCACCAGGGGACAGGGGTAACGAGCAGTACTTC. Amino acid sequence: CASSVNPPGDRGNEQYF.

This clone was seen only once. The rearrangement uses TRBV5-6 and TRBJ1-1; 7 bases line up with TRBD1. Germline V CDR1 and CDR2: SGHDT, YYEEEE. After removal of 3 bases from V and 7 bases from J, the junction contained 0 bases not matched to a gene. The CDR3 is made up of 11 amino acids. The CDR3 DNA follows: TGTGCCAGCAGCTGGGACAGTGAAGCTTTCTTT. Residues: CASSWDSEAFF.

The gene calls are TRBV15 and TRBJ1-3; D unclear. The V gene lost 0 bases and the J gene lost 0 bases, with 6 bases spanning the gap. CDR1 is LNHNV, CDR2 YYDKDF, per germline (reference sequence). The CDR3 has 15 amino acids. In DNA form, the CDR3 reads TGTGCCACCAGCAGAGACAGCCACTCTGGAAACACCATATATTTT. Protein: CATSRDSHSGNTIYF.

The gene calls are TRBV12-3 or TRBV12-4 and TRBJ1-2; the D gene is possibly TRBD1 (5 bases). Trimming shortened V by 2 bases and J by 4 bases, and 8 bases separated the two germline ends. This CDR3 is 13 amino acids long. The CDR3 loop is CASSLRGGYGYTF. The CDR3 nucleotides read TGTGCCAGCAGTTTACGGGGGGGCTATGGCTACACCTTC.

The chain combines TRBV6-5 with TRBJ2-1; D possibly corresponds to TRBD2 (6 bases). Germline CDR1 reads MNHEY; CDR2 reads SVGAGI. This CDR3 comprises 16 residues. The ends were cut back, 0 bases at V and 6 bases at J, with 15 bases in the middle. CDR3 nucleotides: TGTGCCAGCAGTTACTCAGCGGGTTTACGGTCCAATGAGCAGTTCTTC. Encoded protein: CASSYSAGLRSNEQFF.

The rearrangement uses TRBV2 and TRBJ1-2; D is undetermined. Trimming took off 5 bases at V and 2 bases at J, with 9 bases between the two ends. The CDR3 totals 13 residues. Germline V CDR1 and CDR2: SNHLY, FYNNEI. CDR3 residues: CASSYTENYGYTF. CDR3 DNA sequence: TGTGCCAGCAGTTACACAGAAAACTATGGCTACACCTTC.

This clone has just a few counts. The chain links TRBV6-2 or TRBV6-3 to TRBJ2-7, with a tentative D call TRBD1 (6 bases). This CDR3 region has 14 residues. Trimming took 3 bases from V and 0 from J, leaving 9 bases between them. Germline values: CDR1 MNHEY, CDR2 SVGEGT. CDR3: CASSYARGSYEQYF. DNA of the CDR3: TGTGCCAGCAGTTATGCCAGGGGCTCCTACGAGCAGTACTTC.

The chain joins TRBV6-5 to TRBJ1-1; D perhaps matches TRBD1 (5 bases). The CDR3 is 16 residues long. In germline, CDR1 is MNHEY, CDR2 SVGAGI. V lost 0 bases and J lost 1, with 12 bases in between. The CDR3 DNA follows: TGTGCCAGCAGTTACTCGATGGGGACGGGGAACACTGAAGCTTTCTTT. Its protein product is CASSYSMGTGNTEAFF.

Details on this clone: The sample holds other DNA sequences that translate to the same CDR3. J is TRBJ2-2 and V is TRBV18; TRBD2 agrees at 12 bases. V shed 0 bases and J 1 base; nucleotides not matched to a gene: 0. The germline gives CDR1 KGHSH, CDR2 LQKENI. The CDR3 spans 17 residues. The DNA for the CDR3 is TGTGCCAGCTCACCACCGGGACTAGCGGGGAACACCGGGGAGCTGTTTTTT. Translated: CASSPPGLAGNTGELFF.

The chain employs TRBV3-1 (or the pseudogene TRBV3-2) and TRBJ1-1; no definite D call. This CDR3 contains 16 residues. V lost 2 bases and J 3 bases, leaving 16 bases between the germline ends. Germline V lookup: CDR1 LGHDT, CDR2 YNNKEL (reference sequence). The CDR3 loop reads CASSQIGWTGHTEAFF. CDR3 bases: TGTGCCAGCAGCCAAATCGGATGGACTGGGCACACTGAAGCTTTCTTT.

Of note for this clone: The identical CDR3 is also encoded by other nucleotide sequences in the sample. This chain links TRBV18 with TRBJ1-1; possible D gene TRBD1, 5 bases. The CDR3 contains 13 residues. Trimming took off 3 bases at V and 1 base at J, with 6 bases between the two ends. Germline CDR1 KGHSH, CDR2 LQKENI. The DNA of the CDR3 is TGTGCCAGCTCACCCCAGGGGAACACTGAAGCTTTCTTT. The encoded protein is CASSPQGNTEAFF.